The entry below describes one T cell receptor (beta chain). Germline lookup yields CDR1 SGHNT and CDR2 YENEEA. The ends were cut back, 3 bases at V and 5 bases at J, with 10 bases in the middle. This CDR3 contains 13 residues. Sorted-subset replicate PCRs used roughly 210 ng of genomic DNA. This amount corresponded to about 29,000 T cell genomes. Libraries were prepared by immunoSEQ multiplex PCR; TCRdb keeps only in-frame clonotypes and omits some of them. The sample consists of over a million clones, around 78% of them appearing once. The sample comes from a study of shared clonotypes between healthy human individuals.

The specimen was memory CD4+ T cells from PBMCs. Subset in this sample: CD45RA-negative fraction. The receptor comes from a man younger than 35 in good health. Some clones in this sample may be carry-over from other donors' samples. This chain links TRBV11-3 with TRBJ1-1, with a tentative D call TRBD1 (5 bases). The CDR3 DNA follows: TGTGCCAGCAGCTTTCAGGGTGATACTGAAGCTTTCTTT. Protein product: CASSFQGDTEAFF.